This TCR beta chain emerged from a study of blood T cell repertoires in COVID-19. Methods used by the authors: Researchers report that nucleated cell counts were estimated from reference gene primer amplification. Profiled with immunoSEQ multiplex PCR; TCRdb holds only in-frame clones, not every one. The V and J calls and clone size are taken from that table; D and trimming were inferred from the DNA. Of approximately 250,000 clones in the sample, around 88% are singletons; the top ten hold over 1%. Across 20 to 25 US areas, participants ranged in age from 18 to 89 years. The germline gives CDR1 GTSNPN, CDR2 SVGIG (reference sequence). The CDR3 is made up of 16 amino acids. The ends lost 2 bases at V and 4 bases at J; junction bases unmatched: 10.

The rearrangement links TRBV30 to TRBJ2-1; 8 bases are shared with TRBD2. This sequence was found in a middle-aged woman with acute COVID-19. Specimen: PBMCs or T cells enriched from blood (not recorded which). The CDR3 DNA follows: TGTGCCTGGAGTCTAGGGACGCGGGGGGAATACAATGAGCAGTTCTTC. This codes for CAWSLGTRGEYNEQFF.